These 6 T cell receptor beta chains were sequenced from one sample in a study of T-cell reconstitution after alpha-beta-depleted transplantation in children. Library preparation (for TCRbeta) was performed with unique molecular identifiers. Each CDR3 protein is one row after TCRdb ran MiXCR on the PCR reads. Altogether about 490,000 distinct CDR3 sequences are present, over 9.5% being singletons, with the ten largest covering just over 2%. Here the sequenced sample was PBMCs, taken before TCRalphabeta/CD19-depleted stem cell transplant. The receptor set was obtained from a child aged 2-15 years with inherited bone marrow failure, due to receive a stem cell transplant.

This clonotype was observed at least ten times. J is TRBJ2-7 and V is TRBV5-6, with D perhaps given as TRBD1 or TRBD2 (5 bases each). Germline-derived CDR1 and CDR2 are SGHDT and YYEEEE. Trimming left V 4 bases short and J 6 bases short, with 17 bases between. The CDR3 runs to 14 residues. CDR3 amino acids: CASSPGQDPREQYF. CDR3 nucleotide sequence: TGTGCCAGCAGCCCGGGGCAGGACCCACGCGAGCAGTACTTC.

This clonotype was counted many times. This sequence joins TRBV5-6 and TRBJ2-5; D unresolved. The CDR3 runs to 12 residues. The germline V gene has CDR1 SGHDT and CDR2 YYEEEE. The ends were cut back, 1 base at V and 5 bases at J, with 6 bases in the middle. CDR3 region: CASSLSYETQYF. The CDR3 nucleotides are TGTGCCAGCAGCTTGTCGTATGAGACCCAGTACTTC.

The chain carries TRBV10-2 and TRBJ2-7, with a tentative D call TRBD2 (5 bases). Germline-derived CDR1 and CDR2 are WSHSY and SAAADI. V was trimmed by 5 bases and J by 2 bases, leaving 10 bases between them. The CDR3 loop spans 13 amino acids. The CDR3 DNA sequence: TGCGCCAGCAGTAGCGGAGGTCCCTACGAGCAGTACTTC. Encoded protein: CASSSGGPYEQYF.

This clonotype was counted only a few times. V usage is TRBV5-1 and J usage is TRBJ2-7; 7 nucleotides agree with TRBD2. V shed 4 bases and J 3 bases; nucleotides not matched to a gene: 19. This CDR3 region has 18 residues. CDR1 and CDR2 (germline): SGHRS, YFSETQ. This CDR3 reads CASSRPGTNRVGSYEQYF. CDR3 coding DNA: TGCGCCAGCAGCCGCCCCGGGACTAACCGAGTGGGCAGCTACGAGCAGTACTTC.

V is TRBV5-4 and J is TRBJ2-1; D unresolved. Trimming removed 0 bases from V and 9 bases from J, with 16 bases in between. The CDR3 spans 15 residues. From germline, CDR1 is SGHNT and CDR2 YYREEE (reference sequence). Here the CDR3 DNA reads TGTGCCAGCAGCTTGGCCGACGCGTTAACGGGTGAGCAGTTCTTC. Translating gives CASSLADALTGEQFF.

About this clonotype itself: At one of its ends the junction is not consistent with the germline gene, which may arise from a read error. This rearrangement joins TRBV7-7 to TRBJ2-3, with TRBD2 matching 9 bases. Looked up from germline, CDR1 is SSHAT and CDR2 is FNYEAQ (reference sequence). The CDR3 covers 15 residues. CDR3 sequence reads: CASSFSGSGADTQYF. Here the CDR3 DNA reads TGTGCTAGCAGCTTTAGCGGGAGTGGCGCAGATACGCAGTATTTT.